This TCR beta chain was retrieved from a study of persistence of HIV-infected CD4 T cells. Stimulation used 10 ug/mL lysate from CMV-infected fibroblasts. Sorting of responding CD4+ T cells relied on upregulated CD40 ligand together with CD69. As concerns this clone: Its antigen is as yet unknown.

V lost 4 bases and J 5 bases, leaving 10 bases between the germline ends. The germline V gene encodes CDR1 SGHKS and CDR2 YYEKEE (reference sequence). The CDR3 loop spans 14 amino acids. The libraries were made with immunoSEQ version 4 in survey mode. Produced via immunoSEQ multiplex PCR; TCRdb's table is partial and in-frame only. The table includes approximately 12,000 clones, around 68% detected once. The chain employs TRBV5-5 and TRBJ1-6; no reliable D call. This clonotype was sampled from an adult man with HIV who was CMV-seropositive. Source: CD4+ T cells sorted from PBMCs after roughly 18-hour stimulation, taken from a patient who received antiretroviral therapy. DNA for the CDR3: TGTGCCAGCAGCCAAGAGTTCCATAATTCACCCCTCCACTTT. Translating gives CASSQEFHNSPLHF.